What follows are 30 T cell receptor beta chains derived from one specimen sequenced in a study of blood T cells in healthy people across ages. A second PCR of roughly 7 to 11 cycles used a sample-barcoded 5' primer and a J-beta primer mix. TCRdb recomputed calls from the 5' RACE reads with MiXCR, one row per CDR3 protein. The sample includes over 1,200,000 distinct CDR3 sequences, 45% to 70% of them seen just once. The material sequenced was blood. Source of these receptors: a man between 18 and 35 years old in good health.

The V gene is TRBV2, the J gene TRBJ2-1; D is perhaps TRBD2 (5 bases). Trimming left V 10 bases short and J 5 bases short, with 21 bases between. The CDR3 contains 15 residues. In germline, CDR1 is SNHLY, CDR2 FYNNEI. The CDR3 here is CATHRGGLGNNEQFF. The CDR3 coding sequence is TGTGCCACCCACAGAGGAGGCCTGGGCAACAATGAGCAGTTCTTC.

The chain employs TRBV4-1 and TRBJ2-5; 8 nucleotides agree with TRBD1. Matching the DNA end better, TRBJ2-1 makes the J call doubtful. This CDR3 spans 15 amino acids. Germline V gene lookup returns CDR1 MGHRA and CDR2 YSYEKL. CDR3 residues: CASSLQQQGDETQFF. CDR3 DNA: TGCGCCAGCAGCCTACAACAACAGGGGGACGAGACCCAGTTCTTC.

The V call is TRBV10-3, the J call TRBJ2-1, with TRBD2 matching over 7 bases. With 4 bases clipped from V and 7 bases from J, the junction kept 10 bases outside the gene matches. From germline, CDR1 is ENHRY and CDR2 SYGVKD. There are 15 residues in the CDR3. Here the CDR3 reads CAISVLGEGWNEQFF. Written as DNA, the CDR3 is TGTGCCATCAGTGTTCTGGGGGAGGGTTGGAATGAGCAGTTCTTC.

The sample holds a few counts of this clonotype. CDR3: CASSYSRGGSGYEQYF. CDR3 coding DNA: TGTGCCAGCAGTTACTCGAGAGGGGGCTCGGGATACGAGCAGTACTTC. The chain combines TRBV6-6 with TRBJ2-5, with TRBD1 matching 7 bases. The end of the DNA aligns better with TRBJ2-7, so the J call may be wrong. From germline, CDR1 is MNHNY and CDR2 SVGAGI (reference sequence). CDR3 length: 16 amino acids.

This chain connects TRBV11-3 to TRBJ2-5; 8 bases align to TRBD2. The CDR3 runs to 14 residues. From germline, CDR1 is SGHNT and CDR2 YENEEA. J lost 2 bases, V lost 3 bases, and 2 bases had no gene match. The CDR3 DNA follows: TGTGCCAGCAGCTTCGGCGGGGGGCAAGAGACCCAGTACTTC. Its protein product is CASSFGGGQETQYF. Based on the CDR3 plus reference TRBV11-3 and TRBJ2-5, the full variable domain is EAGVVQSPRYKIIEKKQPVAFWCNPISGHNTLYWYLQNLGQGPELLIRYENEEAVDDSQLPKDRFSAERLKGVDSTLKIQPAELGDSAVYLCASSFGGGQETQYFGPGTRLLVL.

CDR3 coding DNA: TGTGCCAGCAGCCTCTGGACTAGCGGGATACGCACCGGGGAGCTGTTTTTT. Protein sequence: CASSLWTSGIRTGELFF. The rearrangement joins TRBV7-2 to TRBJ2-2; 12 positions agree with TRBD2. With V trimmed by 5 bases and J by 4 bases, 8 bases remained unmatched. Germline V gives CDR1 SGHTA, CDR2 FQGNSA. The CDR3 covers 17 residues.

The rearrangement links TRBV20-1 to TRBJ1-1; D is undetermined. The CDR3 consists of 10 residues. From germline, CDR1 is DFQATT and CDR2 SNEGSKA (reference sequence). V was shortened by 6 bases and J by 7 bases, with 9 bases between the two germline ends. The CDR3 DNA is TGCAGTGCCACATCGGATGAAGCTTTCTTT. Translation: CSATSDEAFF.

The V and J genes are TRBV7-8 and TRBJ1-1; perhaps TRBD1 as D (6 bases). V was clipped by 2 bases and J by 1 base, with 8 bases between them. Germline CDR1 is SGHVS and CDR2 is FQNEAQ. The CDR3 is 14 residues long. The CDR3 sequence: CASSLRGKNTEAFF. CDR3 DNA: TGTGCCAGCAGCTTAAGGGGGAAGAACACTGAAGCTTTCTTT.

The chain uses TRBV21-1 and TRBJ2-7. With the DNA end fitting TRBJ2-1 better, the J assignment may be wrong. TRBV21-1 counts as a pseudogene. This CDR3 has 11 amino acids. The CDR3 protein is CASSKFAEQFF. DNA for the CDR3: TGTGCCAGCAGCAAATTTGCTGAGCAGTTCTTC.

In DNA, the CDR3 is TGCGCCAGCAGCCTTACAGGGGTGGGGAGAACTGAAGCTTTCTTT. Its protein is CASSLTGVGRTEAFF. V is TRBV5-1 and J is TRBJ1-1, with 7 bases lining up with TRBD1. V lost 4 bases and J lost 5; bases outside the gene matches: 11. The CDR3 consists of 15 residues. The germline V gene has CDR1 SGHRS and CDR2 YFSETQ.

The V gene is TRBV27, the J gene TRBJ2-7; 8 bases match TRBD1. The V and J ends lost 2 bases and 7 bases, in that order; junction bases with no gene match: 4. The germline gives CDR1 MNHEY, CDR2 SMNVEV (reference sequence). The CDR3 covers 13 residues. Here the CDR3 reads CASSLTTGEEQYF. CDR3 DNA: TGTGCCAGCAGTTTAACGACAGGGGAAGAGCAGTACTTC.

This clonotype was seen a few times. The chain recombines TRBV27 with TRBJ2-4, with TRBD1 as a possible D gene (5 bases). Germline-derived CDR1 and CDR2 are MNHEY and SMNVEV (reference sequence). Deletions cut 5 bases from V and 13 bases from J, with 21 bases between. This CDR3 contains 14 residues. This CDR3 is CASSRQGFNEKQYF. The CDR3 DNA reads TGTGCCAGCAGTCGGCAGGGATTCAACGAAAAGCAGTACTTC.

The chain has TRBV29-1 and TRBJ2-7; TRBD1 matches 7 bases. With 2 bases clipped from V and 0 bases from J, the junction kept 1 base outside the gene matches. This CDR3 region has 13 residues. Germline V gene data show CDR1 as SQVTM and CDR2 as ANQGSEA. The CDR3 nucleotides are TGCAGCGTTGAATGGGACAGCTCCTACGAGCAGTACTTC. Translation: CSVEWDSSYEQYF.

This clonotype was seen a handful of times. The chain is built from TRBV29-1 and TRBJ2-1, with 11 bases fitting TRBD2. The CDR3 is made up of 17 amino acids. The germline gives CDR1 SQVTM, CDR2 ANQGSEA. Trimming took 8 bases from V and 4 from J; bases not matched to a gene: 16. CDR3: CSPSSRLAGGSYNEQFF. CDR3 DNA sequence: TGCAGCCCCTCGTCTAGGCTAGCGGGAGGCTCTTACAATGAGCAGTTCTTC.

V is TRBV5-1 and J is TRBJ1-1, with D perhaps matching TRBD1 (6 bases). The germline V gene has CDR1 SGHRS and CDR2 YFSETQ. V shed 2 bases and J shed 4 bases, with 24 bases lying between them. CDR3 length: 18 residues. The CDR3 nucleotides are TGCGCCAGCAGCTTAGAAGGGAACAGGGCCCTAAGTGGCACTGAAGCTTTCTTT. This encodes CASSLEGNRALSGTEAFF.

This chain links TRBV20-1 with TRBJ2-1; D may match TRBD1 or TRBD2 (5 bases each). CDR3 length equals 15 residues. V was cut by 3 bases and J by 6 bases, with 18 bases left in between. In germline, CDR1 is DFQATT, CDR2 SNEGSKA (reference sequence). The CDR3 DNA reads as TGCAGTGCTAGGGGGGAAGAGGGAGTTCGCAATGAGCAGTTCTTC. It yields the protein CSARGEEGVRNEQFF.

The chain employs TRBV12-3 or TRBV12-4 and TRBJ2-5, with 9 bases lining up with TRBD1. V was clipped by 10 bases and J by 1 base; unmatched bases: 7. This CDR3 region has 14 residues. This chain's CDR3 is CATLQGAIQETQYF. As DNA, the CDR3 is TGTGCCACCTTACAGGGGGCTATCCAAGAGACCCAGTACTTC.

The J gene is TRBJ1-1, the V gene TRBV29-1; no firm D call. Germline V gene sequence: CDR1 SQVTM, CDR2 ANQGSEA. Between the trimmed V and J ends, which lost 0 bases and 1 base, there was a span of 12 bases. This CDR3 has 15 residues. The CDR3 spells CSVEDLAPGNTEAFF. CDR3 coding DNA: TGCAGCGTTGAAGATCTAGCCCCGGGGAACACTGAAGCTTTCTTT.

This chain links TRBV29-1 with TRBJ1-3; no reliable D call. Trimming took off 4 bases at V and 0 bases at J, with 7 bases between the two ends. CDR3 length: 13 amino acids. The germline gives CDR1 SQVTM, CDR2 ANQGSEA. In DNA, the CDR3 is TGCAGCGTTGGGTTCAGCTCTGGAAACACCATATATTTT. Translation: CSVGFSSGNTIYF.

This clonotype was detected a few times. The chain has TRBV27 and TRBJ1-2; tentative D call: TRBD1 (6 bases). V dropped 6 bases and J dropped 4 bases, with 9 bases sitting between them. The CDR3 has 12 residues. CDR1 MNHEY and CDR2 SMNVEV come from the germline V gene (reference sequence). The CDR3 protein is CASRRGGYGYTF. CDR3 coding DNA: TGTGCCAGCAGACGAGGGGGCTATGGCTACACCTTC.

Here the CDR3 DNA reads TGTGCCAGCAGCCCCGAGGCAGGACAGGTCAATTCACCCCTCCACTTT. Protein sequence: CASSPEAGQVNSPLHF. This chain connects TRBV7-6 to TRBJ1-6, with 7 positions matching TRBD1. Per germline, CDR1 SGHVS and CDR2 FNYEAQ. The CDR3 extends over 16 amino acids. J was trimmed by 7 bases and V by 5 bases; bases with no gene match: 11.

This clonotype came up a few times. The V gene is TRBV4-1, the J gene TRBJ1-2; D is ambiguous. CDR1 and CDR2 (germline): MGHRA, YSYEKL. This CDR3 region has 13 residues. Trimming cost V 1 base and J 7 bases, with 10 bases left between them. CDR3 amino acids: CASSQGSGFGYTF. DNA for the CDR3: TGCGCCAGCAGCCAAGGTTCCGGGTTTGGCTACACCTTC.

The chain has TRBV5-5 and TRBJ2-5, with D unclear. This CDR3 is built from 11 residues. Trimming cost V 0 bases and J 11 bases, with 8 bases left between them. CDR1 is SGHKS and CDR2 is YYEKEE in the germline V gene (reference sequence). This CDR3 reads CASSLGLGQYF. Here the CDR3 DNA reads TGTGCCAGCAGCTTGGGTCTGGGGCAGTACTTC.

The V and J genes are TRBV28 and TRBJ2-3; 12 nucleotides match TRBD2. Germline V gene data show CDR1 as MDHEN and CDR2 as SYDVKM. The CDR3 spans 17 residues. V was clipped by 3 bases and J by 2 bases; unmatched bases: 6. As DNA, the CDR3 is TGTGCCAGCAGTTTCCTAGCGGGGGGGGACTACACAGATACGCAGTATTTT. This codes for CASSFLAGGDYTDTQYF.

In this sample, this clonotype turned up a few times. The CDR3 reads CASSPGLAGTEQFF. As DNA, the CDR3 is TGTGCCAGCAGCCCGGGACTAGCGGGAACTGAGCAGTTCTTC. The chain couples TRBV7-2 to TRBJ2-1, with 13 bases that match TRBD2. The CDR3 runs to 14 residues. Germline V gene sequence: CDR1 SGHTA, CDR2 FQGNSA. After removal of 5 bases from V and 9 bases from J, the junction contained 4 bases not matched to a gene.

This chain uses TRBV20-1 with TRBJ2-3; either TRBD1 or TRBD2 may supply D (5 bases each). The CDR3 consists of 16 residues. Trimming removed 2 bases from V and 2 bases from J, with 17 bases in between. Germline V gene lookup returns CDR1 DFQATT and CDR2 SNEGSKA (reference sequence). CDR3 loop: CSARRPGRLPTDTQYF. CDR3 sequence (DNA): TGCAGTGCTAGACGCCCGGGACGCCTACCCACAGATACGCAGTATTTT.

This clonotype has more than one count but fewer than ten. V and J are TRBV25-1 and TRBJ2-5; D gene ambiguous. In germline, CDR1 is MGHDK, CDR2 SYGVNS. Trimming shortened V by 4 bases and J by 1 base, and 10 bases separated the two germline ends. This CDR3 is 14 amino acids long. CDR3 DNA: TGTGCCAGCAGTGCTGCATGGGGCCAAGAGACCCAGTACTTC. This gives the protein CASSAAWGQETQYF.

The J gene is TRBJ2-7, the V gene TRBV4-3; possible D gene TRBD1, 5 bases. The CDR3 is 15 amino acids. Germline V gene data show CDR1 as LGHNA and CDR2 as YSLEER. Trimming stripped 4 bases from V and 6 bases from J, with 19 bases between. The CDR3: CASSRTDRSVSEQYF. CDR3 nucleotides: TGCGCCAGCAGCCGAACCGACAGATCCGTAAGCGAGCAGTACTTC.

The chain joins TRBV7-9 to TRBJ2-2, with 7 bases aligning to TRBD1. The germline V gene has CDR1 SEHNR and CDR2 FQNEAQ (reference sequence). This CDR3 comprises 18 residues. Unmatched junction bases numbered 10, after V lost 3 bases and J lost 0 bases. CDR3: CASSFSGQIHTNTGELFF. The CDR3 nucleotides read TGTGCCAGCAGCTTTTCGGGACAGATCCATACGAACACCGGGGAGCTGTTTTTT.

The chain employs TRBV7-7 and TRBJ1-1, with D hard to call. The CDR3 is 13 amino acids. V was shortened by 1 base and J by 5 bases, with 8 bases between the two germline ends. The V gene's germline CDR1 is SSHAT and CDR2 FNYEAQ (reference sequence). CDR3 coding DNA: TGTGCCAGCAGCTTAGAGAGCGGGACTGAAGCTTTCTTT. Encoded protein: CASSLESGTEAFF.